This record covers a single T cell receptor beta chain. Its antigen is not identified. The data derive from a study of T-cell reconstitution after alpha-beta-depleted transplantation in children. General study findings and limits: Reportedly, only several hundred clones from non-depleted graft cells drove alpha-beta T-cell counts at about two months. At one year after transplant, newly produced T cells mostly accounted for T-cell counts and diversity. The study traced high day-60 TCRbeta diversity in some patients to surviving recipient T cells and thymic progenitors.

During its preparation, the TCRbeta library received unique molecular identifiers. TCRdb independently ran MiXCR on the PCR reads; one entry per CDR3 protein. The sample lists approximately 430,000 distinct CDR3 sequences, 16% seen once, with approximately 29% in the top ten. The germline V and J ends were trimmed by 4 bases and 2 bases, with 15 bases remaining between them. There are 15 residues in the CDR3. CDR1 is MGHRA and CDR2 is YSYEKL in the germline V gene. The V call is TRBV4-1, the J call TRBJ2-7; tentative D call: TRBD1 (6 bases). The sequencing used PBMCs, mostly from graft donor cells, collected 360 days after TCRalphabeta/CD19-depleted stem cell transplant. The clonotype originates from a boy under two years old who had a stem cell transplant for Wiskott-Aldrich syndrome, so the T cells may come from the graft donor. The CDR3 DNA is TGCGCCAGCAGCCTATACAGGGCCCCCGCCTACGAGCAGTACTTC. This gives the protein CASSLYRAPAYEQYF.